One and the same sample provided the 17 T cell receptor beta chains below, sequenced in a study of graft-versus-host responses after intestinal transplantation. The assay was immunoSEQ multiplex PCR, and TCRdb's table has in-frame clones only and misses some. The table has 20,000 to 25,000 clones, around 43% seen once. The authors combined approximately 200,000 CFSE-labeled responder cells with approximately 200,000 irradiated, violet-dye-labeled stimulator cells in plates. The sequenced sample was alloreactive CD8+ T cells from a mixed lymphocyte reaction culture, obtained before transplantation. Regarding subset: CFSE-low proliferating T cells sorted from roughly six-day pre-transplant mixed lymphocyte reaction (GvH or HvG direction). The receptors come from a human patient who was an organ donor for intestinal transplantation.

The CDR3 loop reads CASSWDSGALGEQYF. The CDR3 DNA reads TGTGCCAGCAGCTGGGACAGCGGTGCCCTGGGAGAGCAGTACTTC. J is TRBJ2-7 and V is TRBV4-2; 7 nucleotides agree with TRBD1. The CDR3 covers 15 residues. Losses at the gene ends were 5 bases for V and 7 bases for J; bases not matched to a gene: 14. CDR1 and CDR2 (germline): LGHNA, YNFKEQ.

The chain recombines TRBV27 with TRBJ1-5, with a weak D call TRBD1 (5 bases). This CDR3 is built from 13 residues. V was clipped by 5 bases and J by 5 bases, with 10 bases between them. Germline lookup yields CDR1 MNHEY and CDR2 SMNVEV (reference sequence). The CDR3 here is CASSIGVHQPQHF. The CDR3 coding sequence is TGTGCCAGCAGTATAGGGGTCCATCAGCCCCAGCATTTT.

The J gene is TRBJ2-7, the V gene TRBV4-2; D may be TRBD1 (6 bases). V was shortened by 4 bases and J by 3 bases, with 25 bases between the two germline ends. The CDR3 is made up of 18 amino acids. Germline CDR1 reads LGHNA; CDR2 reads YNFKEQ. In nucleotides, the CDR3 is TGTGCCAGCAGCCCCCTCATCGTAGAACCGGGACATTACTACGAGCAGTACTTC. Encoded protein: CASSPLIVEPGHYYEQYF.

The sample holds one count of this clone. The chain uses TRBV5-1 and TRBJ2-1, with D hard to call. V was pared by 2 bases and J by 0 bases, with 6 bases between. Looked up from germline, CDR1 is SGHRS and CDR2 is YFSETQ. This CDR3 contains 14 residues. As DNA, the CDR3 is TGCGCCAGCAGCTTACCGGGCTCCTACAATGAGCAGTTCTTC. Its protein product is CASSLPGSYNEQFF.

This rearrangement joins TRBV27 to TRBJ2-1; D might be TRBD1 (6 bases). This CDR3 has 11 amino acids. Deletions cut 5 bases from V and 10 bases from J, with 9 bases between. The germline V gene encodes CDR1 MNHEY and CDR2 SMNVEV (reference sequence). The CDR3, as DNA: TGTGCCAGCAGTGTGACAGGCGAGCAGTTCTTC. Translation gives CASSVTGEQFF.

This clone was seen a handful of times. The genes are TRBV4-1 and TRBJ2-1; TRBD2 might be the D (5 bases). V was clipped by 2 bases and J by 1 base, with 9 bases between them. This CDR3 region has 15 residues. Germline V gene data show CDR1 as MGHRA and CDR2 as YSYEKL. The CDR3 loop reads CASSQNGNSYNEQFF. The CDR3 bases are TGCGCCAGCAGCCAAAACGGGAATTCCTACAATGAGCAGTTCTTC.

This clone was found a few times. The CDR3 here is CASSNSGSSYEQYF. CDR3 in DNA: TGCGCCAGCAGCAATAGCGGGAGCTCCTACGAGCAGTACTTC. The genes are TRBV5-1 and TRBJ2-7; 9 bases line up with TRBD2. CDR1 and CDR2 from the germline V gene are SGHRS and YFSETQ. With V trimmed by 4 bases and J by 0 bases, 2 bases remained unmatched. The CDR3 has 14 amino acids. Full variable domain (outside the CDR3, taken from reference TRBV5-1 and TRBJ2-7): KAGVTQTPRYLIKTRGQQVTLSCSPISGHRSVSWYQQTPGQGLQFLFEYFSETQRNKGNFPGRFSGRQFSNSRSEMNVSTLELGDSALYLCASSNSGSSYEQYFGPGTRLTVT.

The chain uses TRBV6-1 and TRBJ1-1; no firm D call. Per the germline V gene, CDR1 is MNHNS and CDR2 is SASEGT. This CDR3 spans 13 amino acids. The ends were cut back, 5 bases at V and 4 bases at J, with 11 bases in the middle. The CDR3 DNA is TGTGCCAGCAGTTGGGGTTCGGGCACTGAAGCTTTCTTT. Its protein is CASSWGSGTEAFF.

This clone was detected only a few times. The genes are TRBV7-7 and TRBJ2-5, with D perhaps given as TRBD1 or TRBD2 (6 bases each). CDR1 and CDR2 (germline): SSHAT, FNYEAQ (reference sequence). V lost 10 bases to trimming and J lost 4 bases, with 16 bases between them. CDR3 length equals 13 residues. The CDR3 loop reads CATSGGPAETQYF. The DNA for the CDR3 is TGTGCCACCTCTGGGGGGCCAGCAGAGACCCAGTACTTC.

J is TRBJ1-3 and V is TRBV9; D is possibly TRBD1 (6 bases). This CDR3 region has 15 residues. Per the germline V gene, CDR1 is SGDLS and CDR2 is YYNGEE. Trimming took 5 bases from V and 2 from J, leaving 14 bases between them. The CDR3 here is CASSLSGAPGNTIYF. In nucleotides, the CDR3 is TGTGCCAGCAGTCTTTCGGGGGCACCTGGAAACACCATATATTTT.

The rearrangement joins TRBV6-5 to TRBJ2-5, with D possibly TRBD2 on 5 matching bases. The CDR3 extends over 12 amino acids. Germline V gene data show CDR1 as MNHEY and CDR2 as SVGAGI. With 2 bases removed from V and 4 bases from J, the gap between germline ends came to 5 bases. CDR3 in DNA: TGTGCCAGCAGTTACGGGAGAGAGACCCAGTACTTC. It codes for CASSYGRETQYF.

The chain links TRBV14 to TRBJ2-7; D remains ambiguous. V gave up 9 bases and J gave up 3 bases, with 18 bases separating them. The CDR3 totals 14 residues. CDR1 SGHDN and CDR2 FVKESK come from the germline V gene. The CDR3 region is CASRVRQIFYEQYF. CDR3 DNA sequence: TGTGCCAGTAGGGTTCGGCAGATTTTCTACGAGCAGTACTTC.

The chain links TRBV10-1 to TRBJ2-5, with TRBD2 identical over 7 bases. The CDR3 loop spans 18 amino acids. V shed 0 bases, J shed 1 base, and the junction held 11 bases outside the gene matches. Germline V gives CDR1 WNHNN, CDR2 SYGVQD (reference sequence). The DNA for the CDR3 is TGCGCCAGCAGTGAGTCGGGTACAGCGGGAAGACTCCAAGAGACCCAGTACTTC. This gives the protein CASSESGTAGRLQETQYF.

The chain has TRBV14 and TRBJ2-1; D is perhaps TRBD1 or TRBD2 (5 bases each). Trimming pared 5 bases from V and 4 bases from J, leaving 12 bases between. The CDR3 extends over 14 amino acids. Germline V gives CDR1 SGHDN, CDR2 FVKESK. In DNA, the CDR3 is TGTGCCAGCAGCTCAGGGACGGTATACAATGAGCAGTTCTTC. Its protein is CASSSGTVYNEQFF.

The chain links TRBV6-6 to TRBJ1-5; no clear D. The V gene's germline CDR1 is MNHNY and CDR2 SVGAGI (reference sequence). V was shortened by 6 bases and J by 9 bases, with 9 bases between the two germline ends. This CDR3 is 11 amino acids long. For the CDR3, the DNA is TGTGCCAGCAGCGTCGTTGGGCCCCAGCATTTT. Translating gives CASSVVGPQHF.

This chain links TRBV18 with TRBJ2-7; 12 bases fit TRBD2. In germline, CDR1 is KGHSH, CDR2 LQKENI. CDR3 length equals 16 residues. V trimming: 2 bases; J trimming: 2 bases; junction bases outside the gene matches: 4. In DNA, the CDR3 is TGTGCCAGCTCACCAGGACTAGCGGGGAAACCCTACGAGCAGTACTTC. Its translation: CASSPGLAGKPYEQYF.

In nucleotides, the CDR3 is TGTGCCAGCAGTTACTCTGGGGAACAGCCCCAGCATTTT. Protein: CASSYSGEQPQHF. The gene calls are TRBV6-5 and TRBJ1-5; no reliable D call. The CDR3 runs 13 residues. V was cut by 0 bases and J by 7 bases, with 7 bases left in between. Germline CDR1 MNHEY, CDR2 SVGAGI.